This T cell receptor beta chain was identified in a study of blood T cells in healthy people across ages. In the study overall: Per two T cells, template switching captured roughly one barcoded beta molecule. Study outcomes and limitations: The lack of PBMC sorting stopped any conclusive naive versus antigen-experienced comparison.

V lost 4 bases and J 11 bases, leaving 19 bases between the germline ends. Per germline, CDR1 MNHEY and CDR2 SMNVEV (reference sequence). The CDR3 runs to 14 residues. Whenever a sample was processed, at least 6.5 million PBMCs were isolated. As to this clonotype: Antigen unknown.

A second PCR of 7 to 11 cycles used a sample-barcoded 5' primer and a J-beta primer mix. Each sample provided no less than 2.5 million CDR3-containing paired-end reads. A single record per CDR3 protein comes from TCRdb applying MiXCR to the 5' RACE reads. This sample has fewer than 2 million distinct CDR3 sequences, with 39% found just once. The chain carries TRBV27 and TRBJ2-3, with D possibly TRBD1 on 6 matching bases. Sequencing was done on a sample of blood. The source is a human donor in good health. The CDR3 loop reads CASSSTGTTLRQYF. The CDR3 DNA is TGTGCCAGCAGTTCTACCGGGACAACTTTGCGGCAGTATTTT.